These T cell receptor beta chains were read from a single sample in a study of T cell responses to AZD1222 COVID-19 vaccine. Assay used: immunoSEQ multiplex PCR; TCRdb lists only in-frame clones, some missing. The sample gives 75,000 to 90,000 clones, around 80% of which show up once; around a fifth is in the top ten. The specimen comprised peripheral blood, sampled on day 0 of AZD1222 vaccination. These receptors came from an adult in good health. Both conserved end residues are part of each CDR3. A D gene is named only where the DNA matches it firmly. Size tells how often a clone was seen (once, few, many) or the class of an expanded clone, and some rows leave it out.

clone_size j_call d_call v_call cdr3_nt cdr3_aa
NA TRBJ2-3 TRBD2 TRBV28 TGTGCCAGCAGTTCCCCGGGACTAGGACGCACAGATACGCAGTATTTT CASSSPGLGRTDTQYF
NA TRBJ1-4 NA TRBV6-5 TGTGCCAGCAGTCACCGACTCGGTAGGGAAAAACTGTTTTTT CASSHRLGREKLFF
NA TRBJ2-7 NA TRBV4-1 TGCGCCAGCAGCCAAGATGCTCCGTATAGAGGAGGCTACGAGCAGTACTTC CASSQDAPYRGGYEQYF
few TRBJ1-3 TRBD1 TRBV19 TGTGCCAGTTTTCTCCGGGACAGGGGGCCTTTCTCTGGAAACACCATATATTTT CASFLRDRGPFSGNTIYF
NA TRBJ1-3 NA TRBV19 TGTGCCAGTATACCCTACGCGGGAAACACCATATATTTT CASIPYAGNTIYF
once TRBJ1-1 NA TRBV28 TGTGCCAGCAGTTTATGGGGTGTTGGGAGGACGAACACTGAAGCTTTCTTT CASSLWGVGRTNTEAFF
NA TRBJ1-2 NA TRBV5-4 TGTGCCAGCAGCTTCAGCTTTGCTAACTATGGCTACACCTTC CASSFSFANYGYTF
NA TRBJ2-7 TRBD1 TRBV4-1 TGCGCCAGCAGCCTCAGGCACGACAGGGGCTACGAGCAGTACTTC CASSLRHDRGYEQYF
few TRBJ1-5 NA TRBV27 TGTGCCAGCAGTTTAGAAGGGGCGGGAAGCAATCAGCCCCAGCATTTT CASSLEGAGSNQPQHF
once TRBJ2-2 NA TRBV18 TGTGCCAGCTCACTAAAGGGAGCGAACACCGGGGAGCTGTTTTTT CASSLKGANTGELFF
once TRBJ2-1 NA TRBV6-5 TGTGCCACCACACGGACAGCAAACAATGAGCAGTTCTTC CATTRTANNEQFF
NA TRBJ1-6 NA TRBV13 TGTGCCAGCAGCTTACTAAGTCTAAATCATTCACCCCTCCACTTT CASSLLSLNHSPLHF
once TRBJ2-3 TRBD2 TRBV11-2 TGTGCCAGCAGCGCTAGAGGAGCGGGAGTGCCAGATACGCAGTATTTT CASSARGAGVPDTQYF
NA TRBJ2-5 NA TRBV2 TGTGCCAGCAGTCTAGAGGAGGAGACCCAGTACTTC CASSLEEETQYF
NA TRBJ2-1 NA TRBV20-1 TGCAGTGCTAGTCTTGTCCTCTACAATGAGCAGTTCTTC CSASLVLYNEQFF
NA TRBJ1-3 NA TRBV2 TGTGCCAGCAGTGGGGGGATTGGAAACACCATATATTTT CASSGGIGNTIYF
NA TRBJ2-5 NA TRBV6-5 TGTGCCAGCAGTTACTCGGGGATCCAAGAGACCCAGTACTTC CASSYSGIQETQYF
once TRBJ1-5 NA TRBV19 TGTGCCAGTAGTGCCAACAGGGTTGATCAGCCCCAGCATTTT CASSANRVDQPQHF
once TRBJ2-5 NA TRBV3-1/TRBV3-2 TGTGCCAGCAGCCTACGCGGGGAAGAGACCCAGTACTTC CASSLRGEETQYF
few TRBJ2-3 TRBD2 TRBV19 TGTGCCAGTAGTAGGGGCTCCGCTAGCGGAGGGAGCACAGATACGCAGTATTTT CASSRGSASGGSTDTQYF
NA TRBJ2-7 NA TRBV18 TGTGCCAGCTCACCGCAGGGGGGGGTGCAGTACTTC CASSPQGGVQYF
once TRBJ1-5 TRBD1 TRBV27 TGTGCCAGCAGTTTATCTGCAGGGGGTATGGTGCCCCAGCATTTT CASSLSAGGMVPQHF
NA TRBJ1-4 NA TRBV6-2/TRBV6-3 TGTGCCAGCAGCCTGCCGGACAGATCTAATGAAAAACTGTTTTTT CASSLPDRSNEKLFF
few TRBJ1-2 NA TRBV9 TGTGCCAGCAGCGCCAGTAGTAAAGGCTACACCTTC CASSASSKGYTF
NA TRBJ2-1 TRBD2 TRBV5-4 TGTGCCAGCAGCTTTTATAGCGGGAGCGGTTACAATGAGCAGTTCTTC CASSFYSGSGYNEQFF
once TRBJ2-7 NA TRBV3-1/TRBV3-2 TGTGCCAGCAGCCAACGGGGCGGAAGATACGAGCAGTACTTC CASSQRGGRYEQYF
NA TRBJ2-3 NA TRBV10-3 TGTGCCACCCTAATGGGGAACACGGATACGCAGTATTTT CATLMGNTDTQYF
NA TRBJ1-3 NA TRBV7-9 TGTGCCAGCAGCGCACACGGCCTAACTGGAAACACCATATATTTT CASSAHGLTGNTIYF
NA TRBJ1-5 TRBD1 TRBV9 TGTGCCAGCAGCGTAGGGACAGGAGATAAACCCCAGCATTTT CASSVGTGDKPQHF
NA TRBJ2-5 NA TRBV30 TGTGCCTGGAGTCCGGAGGGGGAGACCCAGTACTTC CAWSPEGETQYF
few TRBJ2-5 TRBD2 TRBV7-8 TGTGCCAGCAGCTTGACCGGGACTAGGAGCGGAGAGACCCAGTACTTC CASSLTGTRSGETQYF
NA TRBJ2-1 NA TRBV7-2 TGTGCCAGCACCCCTAGCTCGACCAGAGGCAATGAGCAGTTCTTC CASTPSSTRGNEQFF
once TRBJ1-4 TRBD1 TRBV4-3 TGCGCCAGCGGGATGGCTTGGGACAGGGGAGAAAAACTGTTTTTT CASGMAWDRGEKLFF
NA TRBJ2-4 TRBD2 TRBV10-3 TGTGCCATCAGTGACCCTAACCAGGAGCGGGGTAACATTCAGTACTTC CAISDPNQERGNIQYF
once TRBJ2-3 NA TRBV7-9 TGTGCCAGCAGCTCAACCGGTACGCAGTATTTT CASSSTGTQYF
few TRBJ2-7 TRBD2 TRBV29-1 TGCAGCGTTGAAGGTTTAGCGGGAGAAGGTGGAGGGAGCTCCTACGAGCAGTACTTC CSVEGLAGEGGGSSYEQYF
NA TRBJ1-1 TRBD1 TRBV28 TGTGCCAGCAACTACCCGACAGGGAGGGGTACTGAAGCTTTCTTT CASNYPTGRGTEAFF
few TRBJ1-3 NA TRBV19 TGTGCCAGTAGTGTCGACGGGGGCACTGGAAACACCATATATTTT CASSVDGGTGNTIYF
NA TRBJ2-3 NA TRBV19 TGTGCCAGTGAAGGGGTCAGCACAGATACGCAGTATTTT CASEGVSTDTQYF
NA TRBJ2-3 TRBD1 TRBV9 TGTGCCAGCAGCTTAAGGGACAGGGGGGCCGGCACAGATACGCAGTATTTT CASSLRDRGAGTDTQYF
NA TRBJ2-7 NA TRBV4-1 TGCGCCAGCAGCCAAGATGGGGAGAGGGTGGCTGGCGAGCAGTACTTC CASSQDGERVAGEQYF